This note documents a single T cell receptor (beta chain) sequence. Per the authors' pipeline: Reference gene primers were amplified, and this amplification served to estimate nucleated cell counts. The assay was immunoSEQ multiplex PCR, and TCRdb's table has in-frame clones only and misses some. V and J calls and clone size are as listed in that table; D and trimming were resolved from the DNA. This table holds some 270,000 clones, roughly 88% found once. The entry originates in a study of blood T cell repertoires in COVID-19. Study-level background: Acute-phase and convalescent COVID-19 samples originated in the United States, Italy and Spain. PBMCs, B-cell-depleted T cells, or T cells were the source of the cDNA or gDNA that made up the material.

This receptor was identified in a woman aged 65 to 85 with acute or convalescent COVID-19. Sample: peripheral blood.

The DNA for the CDR3 is TGTGCCAGCAGTTCGGCAGATACGCAGTATTTT. Its protein is CASSSADTQYF. This chain joins TRBV27 and TRBJ2-3, with D unresolved. The V end lost 4 bases, the J end lost 4 bases, and 3 bases lay between the germline ends. This CDR3 comprises 11 residues. From germline, CDR1 is MNHEY and CDR2 SMNVEV (reference sequence).